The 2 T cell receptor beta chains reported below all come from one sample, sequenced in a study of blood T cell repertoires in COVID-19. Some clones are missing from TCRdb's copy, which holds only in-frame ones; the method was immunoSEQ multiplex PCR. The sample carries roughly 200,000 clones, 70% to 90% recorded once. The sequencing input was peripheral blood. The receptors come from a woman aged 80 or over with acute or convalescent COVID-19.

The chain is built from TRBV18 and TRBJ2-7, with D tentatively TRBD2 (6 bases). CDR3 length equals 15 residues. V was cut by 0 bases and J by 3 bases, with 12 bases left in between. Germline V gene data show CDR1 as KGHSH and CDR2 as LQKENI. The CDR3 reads CASSPPAGSDYEQYF. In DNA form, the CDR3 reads TGTGCCAGCTCACCACCGGCCGGGAGCGACTACGAGCAGTACTTC.

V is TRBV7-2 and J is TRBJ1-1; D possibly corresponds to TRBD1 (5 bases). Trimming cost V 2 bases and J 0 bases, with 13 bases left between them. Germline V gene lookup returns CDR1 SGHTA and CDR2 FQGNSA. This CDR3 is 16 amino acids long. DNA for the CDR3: TGTGCCAGCAGCTTACCACAAGACAGCTTGAACACTGAAGCTTTCTTT. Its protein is CASSLPQDSLNTEAFF.